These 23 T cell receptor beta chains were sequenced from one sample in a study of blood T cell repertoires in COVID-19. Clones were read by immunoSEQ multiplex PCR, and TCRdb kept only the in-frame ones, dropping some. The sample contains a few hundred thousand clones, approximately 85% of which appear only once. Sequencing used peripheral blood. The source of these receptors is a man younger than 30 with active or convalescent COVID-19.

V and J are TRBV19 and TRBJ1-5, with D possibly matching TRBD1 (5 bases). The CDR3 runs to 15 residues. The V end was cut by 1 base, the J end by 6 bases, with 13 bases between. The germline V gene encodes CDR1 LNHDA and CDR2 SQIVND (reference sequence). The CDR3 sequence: CASSIGEAGSQPQHF. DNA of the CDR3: TGTGCCAGTAGTATAGGGGAGGCAGGGAGTCAGCCCCAGCATTTT.

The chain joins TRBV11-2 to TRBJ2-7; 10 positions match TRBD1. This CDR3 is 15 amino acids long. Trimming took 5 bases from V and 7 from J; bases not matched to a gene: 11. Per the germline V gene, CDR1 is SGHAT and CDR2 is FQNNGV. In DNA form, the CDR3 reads TGTGCCAGCAGCCTGGTAATGGGGACAGGGGTGGAGCAGTACTTC. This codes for CASSLVMGTGVEQYF.

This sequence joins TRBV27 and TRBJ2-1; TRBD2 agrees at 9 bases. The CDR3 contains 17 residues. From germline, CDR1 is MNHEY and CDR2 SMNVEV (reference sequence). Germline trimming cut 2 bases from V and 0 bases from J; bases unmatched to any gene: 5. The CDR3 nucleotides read TGTGCCAGCAGTTTAGAAAGCGGGGGGACCTCCTACAATGAGCAGTTCTTC. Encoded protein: CASSLESGGTSYNEQFF.

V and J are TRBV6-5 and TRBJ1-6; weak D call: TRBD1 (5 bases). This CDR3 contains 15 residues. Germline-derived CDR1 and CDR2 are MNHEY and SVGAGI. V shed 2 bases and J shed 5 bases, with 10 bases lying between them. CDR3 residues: CASSYRRQNNSPLHF. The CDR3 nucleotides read TGTGCCAGCAGTTACCGTAGACAGAATAATTCACCCCTCCACTTT.

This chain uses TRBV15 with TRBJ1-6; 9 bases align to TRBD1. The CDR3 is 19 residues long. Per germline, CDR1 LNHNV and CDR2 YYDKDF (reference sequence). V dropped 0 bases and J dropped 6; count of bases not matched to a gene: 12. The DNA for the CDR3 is TGTGCCACCAGCAGAGAGAGTCGTACAGGGGGCCGTTGTAATTCACCCCTCCACTTT. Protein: CATSRESRTGGRCNSPLHF.

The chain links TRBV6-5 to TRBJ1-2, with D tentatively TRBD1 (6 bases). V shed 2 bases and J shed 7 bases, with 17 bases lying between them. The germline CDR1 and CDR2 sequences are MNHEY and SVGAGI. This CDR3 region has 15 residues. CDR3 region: CASSYEITGLGGYTF. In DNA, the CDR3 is TGTGCCAGCAGTTACGAAATAACAGGGCTAGGTGGCTACACCTTC.

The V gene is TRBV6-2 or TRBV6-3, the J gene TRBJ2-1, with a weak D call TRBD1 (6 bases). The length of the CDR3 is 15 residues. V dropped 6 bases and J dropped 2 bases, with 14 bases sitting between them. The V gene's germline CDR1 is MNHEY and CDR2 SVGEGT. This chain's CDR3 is CASSTHRDPYNEQFF. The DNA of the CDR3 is TGTGCCAGCAGCACACACAGGGACCCCTACAATGAGCAGTTCTTC.

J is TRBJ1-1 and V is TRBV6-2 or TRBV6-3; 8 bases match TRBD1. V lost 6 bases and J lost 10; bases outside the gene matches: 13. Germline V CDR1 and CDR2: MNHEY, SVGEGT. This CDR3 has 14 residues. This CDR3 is CASSSELRGPGAFF. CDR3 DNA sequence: TGTGCCAGCAGCTCCGAACTCAGGGGGCCCGGAGCTTTCTTT.

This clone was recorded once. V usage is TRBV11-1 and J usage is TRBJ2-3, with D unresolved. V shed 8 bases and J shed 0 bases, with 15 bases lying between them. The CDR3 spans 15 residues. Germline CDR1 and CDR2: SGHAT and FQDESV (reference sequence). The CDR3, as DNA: TGTGCCAGCGGTTCCCCAGGCCAAAGCACAGATACGCAGTATTTT. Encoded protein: CASGSPGQSTDTQYF.

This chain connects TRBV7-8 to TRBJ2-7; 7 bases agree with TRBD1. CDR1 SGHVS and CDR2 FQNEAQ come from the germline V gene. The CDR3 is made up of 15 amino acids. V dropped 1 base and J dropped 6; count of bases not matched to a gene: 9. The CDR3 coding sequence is TGTGCCAGCAGCTTAGAGGGACAGCAATTTTTCGAGCAGTACTTC. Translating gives CASSLEGQQFFEQYF.

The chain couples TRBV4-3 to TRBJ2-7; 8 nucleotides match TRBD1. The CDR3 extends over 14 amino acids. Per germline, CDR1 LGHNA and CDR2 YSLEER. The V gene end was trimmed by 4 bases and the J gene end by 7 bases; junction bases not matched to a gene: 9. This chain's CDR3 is CASSPGQGLGEQYF. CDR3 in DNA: TGCGCCAGCAGCCCCGGACAGGGTCTAGGTGAGCAGTACTTC.

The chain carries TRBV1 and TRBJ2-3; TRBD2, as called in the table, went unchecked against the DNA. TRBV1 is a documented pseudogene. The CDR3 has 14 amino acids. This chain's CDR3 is CTSKSGGPPHTQYF. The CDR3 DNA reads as TGCACCTCCAAAAGCGGGGGCCCCCCCCATACGCAGTATTTT.

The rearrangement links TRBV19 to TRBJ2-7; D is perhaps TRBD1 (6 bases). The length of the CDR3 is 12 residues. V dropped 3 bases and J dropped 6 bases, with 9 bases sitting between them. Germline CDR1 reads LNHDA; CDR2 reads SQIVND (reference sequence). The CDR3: CASSIRGGEQYF. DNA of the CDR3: TGTGCCAGTAGTATTAGAGGGGGCGAGCAGTACTTC.

In DNA, the CDR3 is TGTGCCAGCAGCCGAAACCGACAGGGTGCTAACACCGGGGAGCTGTTTTTT. This gives the protein CASSRNRQGANTGELFF. The chain carries TRBV7-9 and TRBJ2-2; 7 bases are shared with TRBD1. Germline V CDR1 and CDR2: SEHNR, FQNEAQ (reference sequence). This CDR3 is 17 amino acids long. J was trimmed by 2 bases and V by 5 bases; bases with no gene match: 11.

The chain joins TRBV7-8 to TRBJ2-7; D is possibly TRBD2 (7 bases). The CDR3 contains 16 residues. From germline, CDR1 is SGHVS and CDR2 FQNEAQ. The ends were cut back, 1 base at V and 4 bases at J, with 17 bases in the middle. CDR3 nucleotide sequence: TGTGCCAGCAGCTTAGTCGGGGGGCGAAACTCTTACGAGCAGTACTTC. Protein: CASSLVGGRNSYEQYF.

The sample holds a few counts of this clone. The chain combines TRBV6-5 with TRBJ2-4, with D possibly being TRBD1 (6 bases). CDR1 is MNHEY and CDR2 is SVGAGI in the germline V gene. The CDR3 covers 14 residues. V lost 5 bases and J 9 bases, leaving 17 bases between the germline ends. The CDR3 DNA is TGTGCCAGCAGTACCGGAACAGGGCGGAGCATTCAGTACTTC. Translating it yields CASSTGTGRSIQYF.

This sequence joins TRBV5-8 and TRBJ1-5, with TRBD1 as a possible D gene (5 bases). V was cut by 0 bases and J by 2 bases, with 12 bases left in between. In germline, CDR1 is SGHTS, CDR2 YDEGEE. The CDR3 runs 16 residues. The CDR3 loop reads CASSLAPGLGNQPQHF. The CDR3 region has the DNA TGTGCCAGCAGCTTGGCTCCAGGGTTGGGCAATCAGCCCCAGCATTTT.

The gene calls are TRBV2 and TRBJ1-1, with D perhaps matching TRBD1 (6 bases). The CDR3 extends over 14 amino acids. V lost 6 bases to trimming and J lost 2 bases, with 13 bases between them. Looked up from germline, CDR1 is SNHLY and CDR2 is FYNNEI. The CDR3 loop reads CASSWTAPNTEAFF. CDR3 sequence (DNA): TGTGCCAGCAGCTGGACAGCCCCCAACACTGAAGCTTTCTTT.

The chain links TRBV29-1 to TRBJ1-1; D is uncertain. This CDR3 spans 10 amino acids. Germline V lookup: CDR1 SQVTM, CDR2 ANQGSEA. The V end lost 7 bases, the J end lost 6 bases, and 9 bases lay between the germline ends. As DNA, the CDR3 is TGCAGCGGCTACGGGGCTGAAGCTTTCTTT. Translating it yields CSGYGAEAFF.

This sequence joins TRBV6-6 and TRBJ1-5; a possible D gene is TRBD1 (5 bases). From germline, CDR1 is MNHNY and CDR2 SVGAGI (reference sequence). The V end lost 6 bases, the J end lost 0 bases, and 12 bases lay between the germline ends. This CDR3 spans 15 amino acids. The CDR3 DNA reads TGTGCCAGCAGAACGACAGAATATAGCAATCAGCCCCAGCATTTT. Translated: CASRTTEYSNQPQHF.

The CDR3 protein is CASSPPTSADTQYF. The CDR3 DNA reads as TGTGCCAGCAGCCCTCCCACCAGCGCAGATACGCAGTATTTT. The chain couples TRBV4-2 to TRBJ2-3; D gene uncertain. Germline-derived CDR1 and CDR2 are LGHNA and YNFKEQ. Trimming stripped 4 bases from V and 4 bases from J, with 12 bases between. CDR3 size: 14 residues.

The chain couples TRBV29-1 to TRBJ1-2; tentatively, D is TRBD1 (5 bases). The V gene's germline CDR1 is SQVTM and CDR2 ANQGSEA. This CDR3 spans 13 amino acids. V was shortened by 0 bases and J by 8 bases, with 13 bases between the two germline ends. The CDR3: CSVEDSRVRGYTF. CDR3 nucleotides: TGCAGCGTTGAAGATTCCAGGGTGAGGGGCTACACCTTC.

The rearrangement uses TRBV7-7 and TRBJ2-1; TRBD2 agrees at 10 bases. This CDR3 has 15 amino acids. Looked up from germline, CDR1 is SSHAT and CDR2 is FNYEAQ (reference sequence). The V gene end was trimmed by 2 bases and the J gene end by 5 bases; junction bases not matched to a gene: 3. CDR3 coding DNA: TGTGCCAGCAGCTTAAAGCTAGCGGGGGACAATGAGCAGTTCTTC. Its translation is CASSLKLAGDNEQFF.